This TCR beta chain was sequenced for a study of tumor-infiltrating lymphocytes in primary liver carcinoma. Per the germline V gene, CDR1 is MNHNS and CDR2 is SASEGT. This CDR3 comprises 12 residues. The V gene lost 6 bases and the J gene lost 3 bases, with 9 bases spanning the gap. With respect to this clonotype: This may come from a read error, since a much larger clone is one base off.

From roughly 470 ng total RNA, TCR beta cDNA was generated with a primer in the constant region. Library construction for TCR beta comprised three nested multiplex PCR rounds performed with slightly modified ARM-PCR. Rounds one and two of PCR, each of about 10 cycles, were primed with TRBV1-TRBV30 forward primers and a C-beta reverse primer. TCRdb independently ran MiXCR on the multiplex PCR reads; one entry per CDR3 protein. This table holds 100,000 or so distinct CDR3 sequences, about 62% found once. The source material, about 20-30 mg of unsorted bulk tissue, was used to co-extract RNA and DNA. The V gene is TRBV6-1, the J gene TRBJ2-7; no reliable D call. Sequenced material: liver tumor tissue from sampling region 2. Subset reported: tumor region T2, inferior pole. This TCR was recovered from a woman in her sixties or seventies with primary liver carcinoma and hepatitis B virus infection. CDR3 DNA: TGTGCCAGCAGGGTAATCCTCTACGAGCAGTACTTC. Its translation is CASRVILYEQYF.